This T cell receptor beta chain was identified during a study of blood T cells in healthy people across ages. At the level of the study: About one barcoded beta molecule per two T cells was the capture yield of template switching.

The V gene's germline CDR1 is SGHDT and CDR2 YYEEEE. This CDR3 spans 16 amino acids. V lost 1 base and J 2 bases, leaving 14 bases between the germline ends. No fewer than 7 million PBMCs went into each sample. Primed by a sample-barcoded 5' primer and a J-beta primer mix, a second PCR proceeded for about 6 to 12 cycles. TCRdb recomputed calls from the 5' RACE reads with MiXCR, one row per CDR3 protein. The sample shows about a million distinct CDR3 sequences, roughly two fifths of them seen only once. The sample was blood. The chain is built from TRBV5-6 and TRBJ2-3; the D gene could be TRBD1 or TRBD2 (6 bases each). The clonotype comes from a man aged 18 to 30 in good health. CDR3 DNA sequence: TGTGCCAGCAGCTTGCGTTCGGGGGCCAACACAGATACGCAGTATTTT. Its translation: CASSLRSGANTDTQYF.